These 21 T cell receptor beta chains came from one sample sequenced in a study of Graves' ophthalmopathy and Graves' hyperthyroidism. Amplification of TCR beta CDR3 regions used RNA transcripts. First-round RT-PCR used HTBI primers; second-round multiplex PCR followed. MiXCR, run by TCRdb on the multiplex PCR reads, gives a single entry per CDR3 protein. The table lists over a million distinct CDR3 sequences, about 36% of them singletons. Sequenced sample: peripheral blood or thyroid tissue (not recorded which). The receptors come from an adult man with Graves' hyperthyroidism.

A few counts support this clonotype. The rearrangement uses TRBV7-2 and TRBJ2-5; D gene ambiguous. The CDR3 length is 16 residues. V was clipped by 5 bases and J by 2 bases, with 18 bases between them. Germline assignment: CDR1 SGHTA and CDR2 FQGNSA. Here the CDR3 DNA reads TGTGCCAGCAGCCCCAAGTCCGAAAGAGTACAAGAGACCCAGTACTTC. Amino acid sequence: CASSPKSERVQETQYF.

This clonotype was counted ten times or more. This chain joins TRBV9 and TRBJ1-2; D might be TRBD1 (5 bases). The V end was cut by 3 bases, the J end by 6 bases, with 9 bases between. This CDR3 is built from 12 residues. Germline values: CDR1 SGDLS, CDR2 YYNGEE. DNA for the CDR3: TGTGCCAGCAGCGGAGAGGGGCATGGCTACACCTTC. This codes for CASSGEGHGYTF.

In DNA, the CDR3 is TGTGCCAGCAGCCAATTAGGGGGGAACTCCTACGAGCAGTACTTC. Translated: CASSQLGGNSYEQYF. J is TRBJ2-7 and V is TRBV5-5, with D possibly being TRBD1 or TRBD2 (6 bases each). The CDR3 length is 15 residues. Trimming removed 4 bases at V and 0 bases at J, with 14 bases between. CDR1 and CDR2 (germline): SGHKS, YYEKEE (reference sequence).

This rearrangement joins TRBV12-3 or TRBV12-4 to TRBJ2-6; 7 bases align to TRBD2. CDR3 length: 15 amino acids. V shed 10 bases and J 4 bases; nucleotides not matched to a gene: 10. Written as DNA, the CDR3 is TGTGCCACCACTGTATGGGGGGGAGGGGCCAACGTCCTGACTTTC. It translates to CATTVWGGGANVLTF.

The rearrangement uses TRBV29-1 and TRBJ1-2, with TRBD1 identical over 7 bases. J gave up 6 bases and V 7 bases, and 8 bases lay outside the gene matches. Germline V gene data show CDR1 as SQVTM and CDR2 as ANQGSEA. CDR3 length: 12 amino acids. CDR3: CSAGQASDGYTF. For the CDR3, the DNA is TGCAGCGCCGGACAGGCCTCGGATGGCTACACCTTC. Full variable domain (remainder filled in from reference TRBV29-1 and TRBJ1-2): SAVISQKPSRDICQRGTSLTIQCQVDSQVTMMFWYRQQPGQSLTLIATANQGSEATYESGFVIDKFPISRPNLTFSTLTVSNMSPEDSSIYLCSAGQASDGYTFGSGTRLTVV.

This clonotype was counted at least ten times. The chain is built from TRBV7-9 and TRBJ2-7; D is possibly TRBD1 (5 bases). In germline, CDR1 is SEHNR, CDR2 FQNEAQ (reference sequence). The germline V and J ends were trimmed by 5 bases and 2 bases, with 10 bases remaining between them. The length of the CDR3 is 13 residues. The CDR3 is CASSQEQAYEQYF. CDR3 bases: TGTGCCAGCAGCCAAGAACAGGCCTACGAGCAGTACTTC.

This clonotype was detected ten times or more. The chain has TRBV20-1 and TRBJ1-5; 7 bases match TRBD1. The CDR3 covers 13 residues. V trimming: 8 bases; J trimming: 12 bases; junction bases outside the gene matches: 16. Germline V lookup: CDR1 DFQATT, CDR2 SNEGSKA (reference sequence). CDR3 in amino acids: CSSSTGSIRGQHF. CDR3 in DNA: TGCAGTTCCTCGACAGGGTCAATCAGGGGCCAGCATTTT.

V and J are TRBV4-2 and TRBJ2-7; D gene ambiguous. CDR1 is LGHNA, CDR2 YNFKEQ, per germline. V dropped 0 bases and J dropped 0 bases, with 9 bases sitting between them. This CDR3 spans 15 amino acids. The CDR3 sequence is CASSQDAHSSYEQYF. The DNA for the CDR3 is TGTGCCAGCAGCCAAGATGCCCATAGCTCCTACGAGCAGTACTTC.

V gene TRBV5-1 combines with J gene TRBJ1-5; 8 bases match TRBD1. The J segment lost 3 bases and the V segment lost 4 bases, leaving 6 bases of the junction unmatched. The CDR3 consists of 15 residues. CDR1 and CDR2 (germline): SGHRS, YFSETQ. DNA for the CDR3: TGCGCCAGCAGCCCGACAGGGGTTGACAATCAGCCCCAGCATTTT. Residues: CASSPTGVDNQPQHF.

A word on this clonotype: A read error may be the cause here, since a much bigger clone is one base away. The CDR3 ends on some other residue instead of the conserved phenylalanine or tryptophan, so this is likely a read error. The rearrangement joins TRBV9 to TRBJ1-2, with 7 bases lining up with TRBD1. V trimming: 0 bases; J trimming: 2 bases; junction bases outside the gene matches: 7. This CDR3 comprises 16 residues. Per the germline V gene, CDR1 is SGDLS and CDR2 is YYNGEE. The CDR3 coding sequence is TGTGCCAGCAGCGTAGGAGGGACAGAACTGAACTATGGCTACACCGTC. It yields the protein CASSVGGTELNYGYTV.

This clonotype was counted many times. The V and J genes are TRBV7-9 and TRBJ2-5, with D possibly being TRBD2 (6 bases). V lost 1 base, J lost 5 bases, and 8 bases lay in between. Per the germline V gene, CDR1 is SEHNR and CDR2 is FQNEAQ (reference sequence). CDR3 length: 13 amino acids. Here the CDR3 DNA reads TGTGCCAGCAGCTTAGATGCGGGGGAGACCCAGTACTTC. As protein: CASSLDAGETQYF.

Points on this clonotype: Because the CDR3 is missing its conserved closing phenylalanine or tryptophan, this is likely a read error. The DNA is left out, because the CDR3 cannot be placed on it with certainty; the CDR3 is given as TCRdb lists it. V and J are TRBV2 and TRBJ1-3. Germline V gene data show CDR1 as SNHLY and CDR2 as FYNNEI. Including both end residues, the CDR3 is 10 amino acids long. CDR3 residues: CASSATSVVT.

The chain employs TRBV6-2 or TRBV6-3 and TRBJ1-2; D is perhaps TRBD1 (5 bases). Germline values: CDR1 MNHEY, CDR2 SVGEGT. The V end lost 4 bases, the J end lost 3 bases, and 9 bases lay between the germline ends. The CDR3 runs to 13 residues. In DNA form, the CDR3 reads TGTGCCAGCAGTTTTATACAGGACTATGGCTACACCTTC. It yields the protein CASSFIQDYGYTF.

This clonotype has ten or more counts. The V and J genes are TRBV2 and TRBJ2-2; 7 bases fit TRBD2. Germline V lookup: CDR1 SNHLY, CDR2 FYNNEI. J gave up 1 base and V 7 bases, and 3 bases lay outside the gene matches. The CDR3 extends over 14 amino acids. CDR3 amino acids: CASKERGNTGELFF. In DNA, the CDR3 is TGTGCCAGCAAGGAGCGGGGGAACACCGGGGAGCTGTTTTTT.

This clonotype was counted many times. The chain joins TRBV20-1 to TRBJ2-2; TRBD1 might be the D (6 bases). Germline V CDR1 and CDR2: DFQATT, SNEGSKA (reference sequence). Trimming left V 3 bases short and J 1 base short, with 9 bases between. The CDR3 length is 14 residues. As DNA, the CDR3 is TGCAGTGCTAGGGACAGCCGGAACACCGGGGAGCTGTTTTTT. Translated, it gives CSARDSRNTGELFF.

V and J are TRBV5-6 and TRBJ2-2; D might be TRBD2 (5 bases). CDR1 and CDR2 from the germline V gene are SGHDT and YYEEEE. This CDR3 has 15 residues. The ends were cut back, 0 bases at V and 7 bases at J, with 13 bases in the middle. The CDR3 spells CASSLARDSNGELFF. The CDR3 nucleotides are TGTGCCAGCAGCTTGGCCCGGGATTCGAACGGGGAGCTGTTTTTT.

This clonotype was seen ten or more times. The chain couples TRBV20-1 to TRBJ2-5; D uncertain. V was pared by 1 base and J by 1 base, with 7 bases between. The CDR3 loop spans 13 amino acids. Germline CDR1 reads DFQATT; CDR2 reads SNEGSKA (reference sequence). The CDR3 bases are TGCAGTGCTAGAGGCTCACCCCAAGAGACCCAGTACTTC. This gives the protein CSARGSPQETQYF.

CDR3 sequence (DNA): TGCGCCAGCAGTGCTAGAGACGGGACACAGGGGGCTGTCGGGCAGTACTTC. Translation: CASSARDGTQGAVGQYF. The V gene is TRBV10-2, the J gene TRBJ2-7; 9 bases are shared with TRBD1. Germline V gene sequence: CDR1 WSHSY, CDR2 SAAADI. The trim removed 4 bases at V and 9 bases at J, leaving 19 bases unmatched. The CDR3 runs to 17 residues.

Regarding this clonotype: The junction departs from the called germline gene at one end, perhaps through a read error. J is TRBJ2-6 and V is TRBV10-3; perhaps TRBD1 as D (5 bases). CDR1 and CDR2 (germline): ENHRY, SYGVKD. The CDR3 has 12 residues. The DNA of the CDR3 is TGTGCCATCAGTGAGAAAGGCAGGGTTGGTGCTTTC. This codes for CAISEKGRVGAF.

The chain combines TRBV7-8 with TRBJ2-3; the D call may be TRBD1 or TRBD2 (6 bases each). Germline-derived CDR1 and CDR2 are SGHVS and FQNEAQ. V lost 0 bases to trimming and J lost 1 base, with 11 bases between them. The CDR3 covers 16 residues. Written as DNA, the CDR3 is TGTGCCAGCAGCTTAGCGAAGGGGGGAGGCACAGATACGCAGTATTTT. This sequence encodes CASSLAKGGGTDTQYF. The variable domain in full, with the rest retrieved from reference TRBV7-8 and TRBJ2-3, is GAGVSQSPRYKVAKRGQDVALRCDPISGHVSLFWYQQALGQGPEFLTYFQNEAQLDKSGLPSDRFFAERPEGSVSTLKIQRTQQEDSAVYLCASSLAKGGGTDTQYFGPGTRLTVL.

The chain is built from TRBV20-1 and TRBJ1-6; no clear D gene. The V end was cut by 3 bases, the J end by 5 bases, with 8 bases between. Germline CDR1 is DFQATT and CDR2 is SNEGSKA (reference sequence). The CDR3 sequence is 13 residues long. This CDR3 reads CSASAQNNSPLHF. The CDR3 DNA follows: TGCAGTGCTAGTGCACAGAATAATTCACCCCTCCACTTT.